The entry that follows covers one T cell receptor beta chain sequence. The data are from a study of blood T cell repertoires in COVID-19. Study context: Collection of acute and convalescent COVID-19 samples took place in the United States, Italy and Spain.

In Cohort 3, a recovered donor had either two negative PCRs, clearance, or symptom resolution. Per the authors' pipeline: Reference gene primer amplification gave nucleated cell count estimates. Here immunoSEQ multiplex PCR was the method, and the copy in TCRdb shows in-frame clones only, minus some. V and J calls plus clone size are reproduced from that table; the DNA served to infer D and trimming. The data show approximately 270,000 clones, 80% to 90% seen once. Trimming cost V 0 bases and J 6 bases; bases outside gene matches: 5. Germline-derived CDR1 and CDR2 are SGHTA and FQGNSA. The CDR3 contains 14 residues.

The TCR was taken from a woman between 50 and 59 years old who had recovered from COVID-19. The chain recombines TRBV7-2 with TRBJ2-7; 7 bases are a match to TRBD2. Specimen: PBMCs or T cells enriched from blood (not recorded which). CDR3 nucleotide sequence: TGTGCCAGCAGCTTAGCGGCGGGAGCATTCGAGCAGTACTTC. Translation gives CASSLAAGAFEQYF.